A single sample is the source of the 22 T cell receptor beta chains below, sequenced in a study of T-cell reconstitution after alpha-beta-depleted transplantation in children. Unique molecular identifiers were built into the TCRbeta library. TCRdb reanalysed the PCR reads using MiXCR and keeps one entry per CDR3 protein. The sample includes about 830,000 distinct CDR3 sequences, around 17% of them seen just once. Sample: PBMCs, mostly from graft donor cells, taken 360 days after TCRalphabeta/CD19-depleted stem cell transplant. These receptors came from a male patient between 5 and 17 years old who had a stem cell transplant for acute lymphoblastic leukemia, so the T cells may come from the graft donor.

This chain links TRBV18 with TRBJ2-2; tentative D call: TRBD2 (6 bases). This CDR3 is built from 15 residues. Trimming cost V 6 bases and J 0 bases, with 11 bases left between them. Germline values: CDR1 KGHSH, CDR2 LQKENI. The CDR3: CASSPGLSNTGELFF. The CDR3 DNA reads as TGTGCCAGCTCCCCAGGACTATCGAACACCGGGGAGCTGTTTTTT.

This clonotype turned up a few times. The chain has TRBV15 and TRBJ2-7; 7 bases line up with TRBD1. This CDR3 has 16 amino acids. J was trimmed by 0 bases and V by 0 bases; bases with no gene match: 5. Per germline, CDR1 LNHNV and CDR2 YYDKDF (reference sequence). DNA of the CDR3: TGTGCCACCAGCAGAGATCAGGACAGGAGCTCCTACGAGCAGTACTTC. Encoded protein: CATSRDQDRSSYEQYF.

The CDR3 DNA reads TGCAGTGCTTCGACTGTGGGGACTAGCGGCGGCTCCTACAATGAGCAGTTCTTC. Amino acids: CSASTVGTSGGSYNEQFF. This chain joins TRBV20-1 and TRBJ2-1; TRBD2 agrees at 11 bases. Germline-derived CDR1 and CDR2 are DFQATT and SNEGSKA (reference sequence). The V gene end was trimmed by 5 bases and the J gene end by 0 bases; junction bases not matched to a gene: 12. The CDR3 consists of 18 residues.

A few counts support this clonotype. The V gene is TRBV12-3 or TRBV12-4, the J gene TRBJ2-2; D is undetermined. Trimming took 2 bases from V and 4 from J, leaving 11 bases between them. CDR3 size: 15 residues. CDR3 region: CASSLRLSGTGELFF. The CDR3 bases are TGTGCCAGCAGTTTACGGCTTTCGGGCACCGGGGAGCTGTTTTTT.

This clonotype has at least ten counts. The V call is TRBV9, the J call TRBJ2-1; tentatively, D is TRBD1 (6 bases). With 3 bases removed from V and 3 bases from J, the gap between germline ends came to 7 bases. CDR1 and CDR2 from the germline V gene are SGDLS and YYNGEE. CDR3 length equals 13 residues. The CDR3 nucleotides read TGTGCCAGCAGCGGACAGGACTACAATGAGCAGTTCTTC. Its translation is CASSGQDYNEQFF.

V gene TRBV7-2 combines with J gene TRBJ2-7; TRBD2 aligns across 13 bases. The CDR3 has 17 residues. CDR1 is SGHTA, CDR2 FQGNSA, per germline. Trimming cost V 5 bases and J 0 bases; bases outside gene matches: 7. CDR3 amino acids: CASSAPGLAGPSYEQYF. The CDR3, as DNA: TGTGCCAGCAGCGCTCCGGGACTAGCGGGGCCCTCCTACGAGCAGTACTTC.

The chain combines TRBV5-1 with TRBJ2-5; D is unclear. This CDR3 is built from 12 residues. The germline V and J ends were trimmed by 0 bases and 9 bases, with 9 bases remaining between them. Germline lookup yields CDR1 SGHRS and CDR2 YFSETQ. This chain's CDR3 is CASSLGSSAQYF. CDR3 DNA sequence: TGCGCCAGCAGCTTGGGGAGCAGCGCCCAGTACTTC.

This clonotype was picked up a small number of times. The chain is built from TRBV15 and TRBJ1-1; a possible D gene is TRBD1 (5 bases). This CDR3 has 16 amino acids. Germline CDR1 reads LNHNV; CDR2 reads YYDKDF (reference sequence). Between the trimmed V and J ends, which lost 3 bases and 0 bases, there was a span of 14 bases. The DNA of the CDR3 is TGTGCCACCAGCAGTCTATCAGGGTGGGTGAACACTGAAGCTTTCTTT. Protein product: CATSSLSGWVNTEAFF. Using reference TRBV15 and TRBJ1-1 for the parts outside the CDR3, the full variable domain is DAMVIQNPRYQVTQFGKPVTLSCSQTLNHNVMYWYQQKSSQAPKLLFHYYDKDFNNEADTPDNFQSRRPNTSFCFLDIRSPGLGDTAMYLCATSSLSGWVNTEAFFGQGTRLTVV.

In this sample, this clonotype turned up a few times. V and J are TRBV2 and TRBJ2-2, with D unresolved. V lost 3 bases and J 6 bases, leaving 8 bases between the germline ends. The germline gives CDR1 SNHLY, CDR2 FYNNEI. This CDR3 contains 13 residues. CDR3 DNA sequence: TGTGCCAGCAGTGAGGCCCGGGCCGGGGAGCTGTTTTTT. The encoded protein is CASSEARAGELFF.

The V gene is TRBV30, the J gene TRBJ1-5; D is unresolved. CDR1 is GTSNPN and CDR2 is SVGIG in the germline V gene (reference sequence). CDR3 length: 14 amino acids. V lost 0 bases and J 5 bases, leaving 11 bases between the germline ends. This CDR3 is CAWSVEGWDQPQHF. CDR3 coding DNA: TGTGCCTGGAGTGTGGAAGGGTGGGATCAGCCCCAGCATTTT.

The rearrangement joins TRBV5-4 to TRBJ2-1; TRBD2 matches at 16 bases. CDR3 length: 19 residues. Trimming cost V 0 bases and J 4 bases; bases outside gene matches: 7. The germline V gene has CDR1 SGHNT and CDR2 YYREEE (reference sequence). CDR3 region: CASSLAVGLAGGQYNEQFF. The CDR3 nucleotides are TGTGCCAGCAGCTTGGCAGTGGGACTAGCGGGAGGGCAATACAATGAGCAGTTCTTC.

This chain joins TRBV11-3 and TRBJ2-7; D not resolved. V gave up 1 base and J gave up 2 bases, with 9 bases separating them. CDR1 and CDR2 from the germline V gene are SGHNT and YENEEA. The CDR3 is 14 amino acids. CDR3 in DNA: TGTGCCAGCAGCTTAGCCTACCCCCCCTACGAGCAGTACTTC. This codes for CASSLAYPPYEQYF. Using reference TRBV11-3 and TRBJ2-7 for the parts outside the CDR3, the full variable domain is EAGVVQSPRYKIIEKKQPVAFWCNPISGHNTLYWYLQNLGQGPELLIRYENEEAVDDSQLPKDRFSAERLKGVDSTLKIQPAELGDSAVYLCASSLAYPPYEQYFGPGTRLTVT.

This clonotype occurred a few times. The chain recombines TRBV5-6 with TRBJ2-5; 7 bases match TRBD2. Germline loops: CDR1 SGHDT, CDR2 YYEEEE. The length of the CDR3 is 17 residues. V trimming: 0 bases; J trimming: 5 bases; junction bases outside the gene matches: 13. CDR3 residues: CASSLEGTGGFVETQYF. The CDR3 DNA reads TGTGCCAGCAGCTTGGAAGGGACGGGAGGTTTCGTGGAGACCCAGTACTTC.

This rearrangement joins TRBV29-1 to TRBJ2-1; D gene unclear. The germline gives CDR1 SQVTM, CDR2 ANQGSEA. The CDR3 runs to 11 residues. V lost 4 bases to trimming and J lost 9 bases, with 10 bases between them. CDR3 residues: CSVVQRSEQFF. The CDR3 nucleotides are TGCAGCGTTGTCCAGCGAAGTGAGCAGTTCTTC.

This clonotype was counted a few times. This chain connects TRBV24-1 to TRBJ2-2, with D unclear. The V and J ends lost 5 bases and 7 bases respectively, with 16 bases between them. The CDR3 has 15 amino acids. Germline CDR1 and CDR2: KGHDR and SFDVKD. CDR3 loop: CATSVDKYFGGELFF. CDR3 in DNA: TGTGCCACCAGTGTCGATAAGTATTTTGGCGGGGAGCTGTTTTTT.

V gene TRBV4-1 combines with J gene TRBJ2-3; D gene unclear. The CDR3 is made up of 9 amino acids. Germline-derived CDR1 and CDR2 are MGHRA and YSYEKL. Trimming left V 4 bases short and J 14 bases short, with 7 bases between. CDR3 residues: CASSRKGYF. The CDR3 bases are TGCGCCAGCAGCCGCAAAGGGTATTTT.

The rearrangement uses TRBV29-1 and TRBJ2-7, with TRBD1 matching 7 bases. J gave up 4 bases and V 6 bases, and 0 bases lay outside the gene matches. CDR3 length equals 10 residues. Germline V gene sequence: CDR1 SQVTM, CDR2 ANQGSEA. The CDR3 nucleotides read TGCAGCGTGACAGGGTACGAGCAGTACTTC. It codes for CSVTGYEQYF.

This clonotype has just a few counts. This CDR3 is CASSPEEEWSGANVLTF. The CDR3, as DNA: TGTGCCAGCAGCCCAGAGGAAGAGTGGTCCGGGGCCAACGTCCTGACTTTC. This chain uses TRBV3-1 with TRBJ2-6, with no clear D. V was shortened by 4 bases and J by 4 bases, with 17 bases between the two germline ends. Germline values: CDR1 LGHDT, CDR2 YNNKEL (reference sequence). The CDR3 totals 17 residues.

This chain joins TRBV25-1 and TRBJ2-7, with D possibly being TRBD1 (6 bases). Germline loops: CDR1 MGHDK, CDR2 SYGVNS. Trimming pared 6 bases from V and 0 bases from J, leaving 15 bases between. CDR3 length equals 15 residues. CDR3 coding DNA: TGTGCCAGCAGCCTTACAGGGTCCAACTCCTACGAGCAGTACTTC. It codes for CASSLTGSNSYEQYF.

This clonotype was observed a handful of times. The J gene is TRBJ2-1, the V gene TRBV11-2; D is undetermined. The CDR3 covers 15 residues. Germline lookup yields CDR1 SGHAT and CDR2 FQNNGV. The V gene lost 5 bases and the J gene lost 0 bases, with 11 bases spanning the gap. This CDR3 is CASSHPLRSYNEQFF. As DNA, the CDR3 is TGTGCCAGCAGCCACCCATTACGCTCCTACAATGAGCAGTTCTTC.

This clonotype was observed a handful of times. CDR3 in DNA: TGTGCCAGCAGCCTACGGCTAGCGGGGCTCTTCTACGAGCAGTACTTC. This sequence encodes CASSLRLAGLFYEQYF. The V and J genes are TRBV7-9 and TRBJ2-7; 9 bases are a match to TRBD2. Germline V gives CDR1 SEHNR, CDR2 FQNEAQ (reference sequence). The V and J ends lost 5 bases and 3 bases, in that order; junction bases with no gene match: 11. This CDR3 is built from 16 residues.

This clonotype came up a few times. The chain joins TRBV29-1 to TRBJ2-2; D call uncertain. The germline V gene encodes CDR1 SQVTM and CDR2 ANQGSEA. V was cut by 3 bases and J by 0 bases, with 8 bases left in between. This CDR3 region has 14 residues. CDR3: CSVDLTSNTGELFF. The CDR3 nucleotides are TGCAGCGTTGATCTTACCTCGAACACCGGGGAGCTGTTTTTT.